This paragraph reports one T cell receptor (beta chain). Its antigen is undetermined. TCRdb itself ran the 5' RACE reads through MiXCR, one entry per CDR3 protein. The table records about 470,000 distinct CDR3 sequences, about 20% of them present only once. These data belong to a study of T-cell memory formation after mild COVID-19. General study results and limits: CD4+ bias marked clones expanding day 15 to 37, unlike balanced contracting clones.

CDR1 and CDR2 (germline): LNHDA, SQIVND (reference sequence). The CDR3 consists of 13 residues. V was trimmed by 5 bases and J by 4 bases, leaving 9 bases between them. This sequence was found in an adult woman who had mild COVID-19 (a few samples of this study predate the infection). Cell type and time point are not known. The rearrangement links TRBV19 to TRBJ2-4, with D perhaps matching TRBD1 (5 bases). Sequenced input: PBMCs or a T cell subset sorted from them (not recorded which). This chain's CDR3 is CASSARAKNIQYF. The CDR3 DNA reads TGTGCCAGTAGTGCCAGGGCTAAAAACATTCAGTACTTC.